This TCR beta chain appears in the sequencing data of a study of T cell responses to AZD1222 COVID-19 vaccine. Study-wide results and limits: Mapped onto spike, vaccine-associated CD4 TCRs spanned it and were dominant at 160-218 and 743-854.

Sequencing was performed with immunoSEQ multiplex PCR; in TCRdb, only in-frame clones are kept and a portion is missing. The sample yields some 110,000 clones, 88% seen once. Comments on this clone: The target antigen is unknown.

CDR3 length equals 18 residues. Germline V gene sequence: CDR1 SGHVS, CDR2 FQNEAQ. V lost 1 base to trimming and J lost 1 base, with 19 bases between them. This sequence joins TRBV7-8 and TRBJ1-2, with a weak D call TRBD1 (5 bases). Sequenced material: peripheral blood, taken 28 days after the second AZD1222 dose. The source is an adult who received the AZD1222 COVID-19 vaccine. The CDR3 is CASSLGRARLPINYGYTF. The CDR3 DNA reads TGTGCCAGCAGCTTAGGCAGGGCCCGTTTGCCAATTAACTATGGCTACACCTTC.